This T cell receptor (beta chain) was identified in a study of blood T cell repertoires in COVID-19. Recruitment covered some 25 US areas and drew participants whose ages spanned roughly 18 to 90 years. V lost 0 bases, J lost 11 bases, and 12 bases lay in between. CDR3 length: 13 residues. In this sample, this clone turned up a few times. Using immunoSEQ multiplex PCR, the repertoire was profiled, and TCRdb retains in-frame clones only, with some absent. The data hold roughly 160,000 clones, with over 75% observed a single time. This sequence originates from a woman aged 40 to 50 with acute COVID-19. The sample comprised PBMCs or T cells enriched from blood (not recorded which). The gene calls are TRBV12-3 or TRBV12-4 and TRBJ2-3, with D tentatively TRBD1 (5 bases). The CDR3 sequence: CASSLAGRLEQYF. CDR3 in DNA: TGTGCCAGCAGTTTAGCGGGGCGGTTGGAGCAGTATTTT.